This T cell receptor beta chain was captured in a study of T cell changes during pregnancy in multiple sclerosis. In its sample, this clone was seen a few times. Data came from immunoSEQ multiplex PCR; TCRdb stores just in-frame clones and leaves some out. The data hold tens of thousands of clones, with less than 90% observed a single time. Germline CDR1 is GTSNPN and CDR2 is SVGIG (reference sequence). V shed 5 bases and J shed 4 bases, with 14 bases lying between them. This CDR3 region has 13 residues. This chain joins TRBV30 and TRBJ1-1; no definite D call. This receptor was identified in a female donor with multiple sclerosis, enrolled in a pregnancy study. The sample here was CD4+ T cells from peripheral blood mononuclear cells, taken before pregnancy. The CDR3 bases are TGTGCCTGGGTCCCGAGATCGTTCACTGAAGCTTTCTTT. Protein product: CAWVPRSFTEAFF.